This TCR beta chain originates from a study of breast tumors, draining lymph nodes, adjacent tissues. Study outcomes and limitations: Tumor T cell lymph node origin was a supported hypothesis, not proven. Compared with basal-like, luminal-like tumors shared significantly more repertoire with nontumor tissue. Compared with lymph nodes, tumors were less diverse; compared with nontumor tissue, more.

Germline-derived CDR1 and CDR2 are LGHDT and YNNKEL (reference sequence). The CDR3 covers 15 residues. Trimming took 1 base from V and 0 from J, leaving 8 bases between them. The lymph nodes were axillary draining lymph nodes from breast cancer patients. This clonotype showed up just a few times. Antigen unknown. TCRdb fed the multiplex PCR reads into MiXCR, producing one record per CDR3 protein. Of more than 250,000 distinct CDR3 sequences in the sample, 30% were seen once. The source material was axillary lymph node tissue. This chain uses TRBV3-1 with TRBJ2-3; D gene ambiguous. This TCR came from a female donor with breast cancer. Some clones in this sample may be carry-over from other donors' samples. CDR3 coding DNA: TGTGCCAGCAGCCAAGGACAACCTAGCACAGATACGCAGTATTTT. Encoded protein: CASSQGQPSTDTQYF.